One sample yielded the 2 T cell receptor beta chains listed below, sequenced in a study of regulatory T cells in long-lasting Graves disease. Construction of the TCR beta libraries employed iRepertoire HTBI primers in conjunction with Arm-PCR of CDR3 regions. TCRdb independently ran MiXCR on the multiplex PCR reads; one entry per CDR3 protein. This repertoire shows roughly 430,000 distinct CDR3 sequences, roughly 17% found once; its top ten account for around a tenth. Time point defined: newly diagnosed GD, antithyroid drugs for less than 3 months. After RNA was extracted from PBMCs, the TCR library was made from it. The same specimen was also included in a second study, on T cells in Graves' hyperthyroidism and ophthalmopathy.

The sequencing here drew on peripheral blood mononuclear cells (PBMCs), taken at new diagnosis, from a patient treated with antithyroid drugs. These receptors were taken from a woman aged 25 to 39 with Graves disease.

The sample holds a few counts of this clonotype. V usage is TRBV4-3 and J usage is TRBJ2-5, with D uncertain. Germline lookup yields CDR1 LGHNA and CDR2 YSLEER. Trimming took 1 base from V and 2 from J, leaving 8 bases between them. This CDR3 comprises 14 residues. CDR3 in amino acids: CASSQVGFQETQYF. The CDR3, as DNA: TGCGCCAGCAGCCAAGTGGGATTTCAAGAGACCCAGTACTTC.

A note on this clonotype: A much larger clone differs by one base, so this may be a read error. The chain recombines TRBV6-2 or TRBV6-3 with TRBJ1-1; 7 positions agree with TRBD1. The CDR3 runs 14 residues. Germline loops: CDR1 MNHEY, CDR2 SVGEGT. The CDR3 sequence: CASSLGGQATEALF. The CDR3 DNA reads TGTGCCAGCTCTCTTGGAGGACAGGCGACCGAAGCTCTCTTT.